One sample yielded the 26 T cell receptor beta chains listed below, sequenced in a study of CD8 T cell repertoires and HIV-1 epitope variants. Generated by immunoSEQ multiplex PCR, the TCRdb table keeps only in-frame clones and is missing some. This sample has around 6,000 clones, with more than 60% found just once. For these receptors, no antigen is known. Sequenced: cultured CD8+ T cells derived from PBMCs. These receptors all come from a male donor with HIV.

The chain carries TRBV9 and TRBJ2-3, with no clear D. Trimming took off 4 bases at V and 5 bases at J, with 11 bases between the two ends. CDR3 size: 13 residues. Germline values: CDR1 SGDLS, CDR2 YYNGEE. The CDR3 bases are TGTGCCAGCAGCTCGATCCCAGAAGATACGCAGTATTTT. Translation: CASSSIPEDTQYF. Full variable domain (outside the CDR3, taken from reference TRBV9 and TRBJ2-3): DSGVTQTPKHLITATGQRVTLRCSPRSGDLSVYWYQQSLDQGLQFLIQYYNGEERAKGNILERFSAQQFPDLHSELNLSSLELGDSALYFCASSSIPEDTQYFGPGTRLTVL.

This clone is termed medium-sized (0.01 to 0.1%). The chain has TRBV6-1 and TRBJ2-6, with D perhaps matching TRBD1 (6 bases). The V gene's germline CDR1 is MNHNS and CDR2 SASEGT. The V and J ends lost 0 bases and 7 bases respectively, with 19 bases between them. The CDR3 loop spans 18 amino acids. The CDR3 sequence is CASSEATRVTGTANVLTF. CDR3 bases: TGTGCCAGCAGTGAAGCGACGAGGGTGACAGGCACTGCCAACGTCCTGACTTTC.

A few counts support this clone. The CDR3: CASSSLSGSPFVEQYF. DNA of the CDR3: TGTGCCAGCAGCTCCCTTAGCGGGAGCCCCTTCGTTGAGCAGTACTTC. J is TRBJ2-7 and V is TRBV7-6, with TRBD2 matching 9 bases. With 4 bases clipped from V and 7 bases from J, the junction kept 14 bases outside the gene matches. This CDR3 has 16 amino acids. Germline CDR1 reads SGHVS; CDR2 reads FNYEAQ.

The chain combines TRBV7-9 with TRBJ2-7; no reliable D call. This CDR3 has 13 residues. The V end lost 0 bases, the J end lost 3 bases, and 6 bases lay between the germline ends. Germline V gene sequence: CDR1 SEHNR, CDR2 FQNEAQ (reference sequence). CDR3 in amino acids: CASSLALGYEQYF. As DNA, the CDR3 is TGTGCCAGCAGCTTAGCCCTGGGCTACGAGCAGTACTTC.

The chain recombines TRBV5-4 with TRBJ2-7; D might be TRBD1 (7 bases). Germline V gene sequence: CDR1 SGHNT, CDR2 YYREEE (reference sequence). This CDR3 is 13 amino acids long. V lost 2 bases and J 6 bases, leaving 12 bases between the germline ends. CDR3 sequence: CASSFQGGSEQYF. The CDR3 bases are TGTGCCAGCAGCTTCCAGGGGGGATCCGAGCAGTACTTC.

The chain carries TRBV2 and TRBJ2-7; D gene unclear. CDR3 length: 12 amino acids. From germline, CDR1 is SNHLY and CDR2 FYNNEI. Trimming stripped 7 bases from V and 2 bases from J, with 9 bases between. The CDR3 coding sequence is TGTGCCAGCACGGCCAGCACCTACGAGCAGTACTTC. This gives the protein CASTASTYEQYF.

Here the CDR3 DNA reads TGCGCCAGCAGCCAAGAGGGGCAGGGTATGACTGAAGCTTTCTTT. It translates to CASSQEGQGMTEAFF. The chain has TRBV4-1 and TRBJ1-1, with D possibly TRBD1 on 5 matching bases. There are 15 residues in the CDR3. Germline loops: CDR1 MGHRA, CDR2 YSYEKL. V gave up 0 bases and J gave up 5 bases, with 13 bases separating them.

V gene TRBV11-2 combines with J gene TRBJ2-1; D perhaps matches TRBD1 (6 bases). The germline CDR1 and CDR2 sequences are SGHAT and FQNNGV. Trimming cost V 1 base and J 8 bases, with 12 bases left between them. The CDR3 totals 14 residues. Here the CDR3 DNA reads TGTGCCAGCAGCTTAGCTGGGACAATCGATGAGCAGTTCTTC. As protein: CASSLAGTIDEQFF.

As to this clone: Other DNA variants within this sample encode the same CDR3. The rearrangement uses TRBV5-4 and TRBJ2-1; perhaps D is TRBD1 or TRBD2 (7 bases each). Germline values: CDR1 SGHNT, CDR2 YYREEE (reference sequence). Between the trimmed V and J ends, which lost 5 bases and 15 bases, there was a span of 24 bases. This CDR3 contains 14 residues. CDR3 amino acids: CASRGTASGLPPFF. CDR3 coding DNA: TGTGCCAGCAGAGGGACAGCTAGCGGTCTACCCCCGTTCTTC.

This clone was counted a single time. Germline is not matched at one junction end, which may reflect a read error. This sequence joins TRBV2 and TRBJ2-1; 8 positions match TRBD1. Germline assignment: CDR1 SNHLY and CDR2 FYNNEI. The CDR3 extends over 17 amino acids. CDR3 DNA sequence: TGTGCCAGCAGCTCCATCGGGCAGGGGGCCACCTACAATGAGCAGCTCTTC. This translates into CASSSIGQGATYNEQLF.

To note about this clone: One end of the junction does not line up with germline, which may come from a read error. V and J are TRBV7-7 and TRBJ2-5; TRBD2 agrees at 7 bases. The length of the CDR3 is 15 residues. Germline lookup yields CDR1 SSHAT and CDR2 FNYEAQ (reference sequence). The CDR3 DNA follows: TGTGCTAGCAGCTCTAGCGGACCAGTCCCAGAGACCCAGTACTTC. It codes for CASSSSGPVPETQYF. Variable domain in full (rest from reference TRBV7-7 and TRBJ2-5): GAGVSQSPRYKVTKRGQDVTLRCDPISSHATLYWYQQALGQGPEFLTYFNYEAQPDKSGLPSDRFSAERPEGSISTLTIQRTEQRDSAMYRCASSSSGPVPETQYFGPGTRLLVL.

V is TRBV5-4 and J is TRBJ2-1; TRBD1 aligns across 8 bases. The CDR3 extends over 15 amino acids. Germline V gene data show CDR1 as SGHNT and CDR2 as YYREEE (reference sequence). The junction had 5 bases not matched to a gene; V was cut back by 2 bases and J by 4 bases. CDR3 in DNA: TGTGCCAGCAGCTTCGCCGGGACAGGATACAATGAGCAGTTCTTC. Its protein product is CASSFAGTGYNEQFF.

The chain combines TRBV27 with TRBJ2-1, with TRBD2 matching 11 bases. The CDR3 loop spans 16 amino acids. Germline values: CDR1 MNHEY, CDR2 SMNVEV (reference sequence). Unmatched junction bases numbered 5, after V lost 5 bases and J lost 2 bases. The CDR3 spells CASSLTSGGPYNEQFF. The CDR3 DNA reads as TGTGCCAGCAGTCTAACTAGCGGGGGCCCCTACAATGAGCAGTTCTTC.

The chain combines TRBV14 with TRBJ1-1; D might be TRBD1 (6 bases). Germline values: CDR1 SGHDN, CDR2 FVKESK. CDR3 length: 15 amino acids. The V and J ends lost 4 bases and 2 bases respectively, with 14 bases between them. The CDR3 nucleotides read TGTGCCAGCAGCCTTACCGGGACACTCAACACTGAAGCTTTCTTT. Its protein product is CASSLTGTLNTEAFF.

Here the CDR3 DNA reads TGCGCCAGCAGCCAAGGACGGGGGGCAGATACGCAGTATTTT. Protein sequence: CASSQGRGADTQYF. The rearrangement joins TRBV4-3 to TRBJ2-3, with 7 bases fitting TRBD2. This CDR3 is 14 amino acids long. Germline assignment: CDR1 LGHNA and CDR2 YSLEER. The V and J ends lost 1 base and 4 bases, in that order; junction bases with no gene match: 2.

V usage is TRBV27 and J usage is TRBJ1-5; no reliable D call. V was clipped by 1 base and J by 0 bases, with 13 bases between them. The CDR3 totals 17 residues. Looked up from germline, CDR1 is MNHEY and CDR2 is SMNVEV (reference sequence). CDR3 sequence reads: CASSLFVPGTSNQPQHF. Written as DNA, the CDR3 is TGTGCCAGCAGTTTATTCGTCCCAGGAACTAGCAATCAGCCCCAGCATTTT.

The chain is built from TRBV7-3 and TRBJ2-7; 9 bases line up with TRBD1. Per the germline V gene, CDR1 is SGHTA and CDR2 is FQGTGA. With 3 bases clipped from V and 6 bases from J, the junction kept 6 bases outside the gene matches. The CDR3 loop spans 14 amino acids. CDR3: CASSFLDRGGEQYF. CDR3 nucleotides: TGTGCCAGCAGCTTTCTGGACAGGGGAGGCGAGCAGTACTTC.

The genes are TRBV28 and TRBJ1-1, with a possible D match to TRBD1 (5 bases). The CDR3 totals 13 residues. Looked up from germline, CDR1 is MDHEN and CDR2 is SYDVKM. V was pared by 11 bases and J by 1 base, with 14 bases between. CDR3 in DNA: TGTGCCGTCCGGGGGGGACGGAACACTGAAGCTTTCTTT. Encoded protein: CAVRGGRNTEAFF. Using reference TRBV28 and TRBJ1-1 for the parts outside the CDR3, the full variable domain is DVKVTQSSRYLVKRTGEKVFLECVQDMDHENMFWYRQDPGLGLRLIYFSYDVKMKEKGDIPEGYSVSREKKERFSLILESASTNQTSMYLCAVRGGRNTEAFFGQGTRLTVV.

The chain combines TRBV5-1 with TRBJ2-3, with 11 bases aligning to TRBD2. The CDR3 runs to 18 residues. V shed 4 bases, J shed 0 bases, and the junction held 10 bases outside the gene matches. Per germline, CDR1 SGHRS and CDR2 YFSETQ. In DNA, the CDR3 is TGCGCCAGCAGCCCGACTAGCGGGACCACTCTGAGCACAGATACGCAGTATTTT. As protein: CASSPTSGTTLSTDTQYF.

The V gene is TRBV5-1, the J gene TRBJ2-1; 11 bases fit TRBD2. Germline V gene lookup returns CDR1 SGHRS and CDR2 YFSETQ. The CDR3 totals 17 residues. Germline trimming cut 4 bases from V and 4 bases from J; bases unmatched to any gene: 10. CDR3 region: CASSPLGTSGSYNEQFF. CDR3 nucleotides: TGCGCCAGCAGCCCTCTTGGTACTAGCGGGAGTTACAATGAGCAGTTCTTC.

The chain joins TRBV5-6 to TRBJ2-1; D ambiguous. The ends were cut back, 3 bases at V and 11 bases at J, with 12 bases in the middle. CDR3 length: 12 amino acids. CDR1 and CDR2 from the germline V gene are SGHDT and YYEEEE. The CDR3 DNA follows: TGTGCCAGCAGCTCTATCCAAAATCAGCAGTTCTTC. This codes for CASSSIQNQQFF.

The J gene is TRBJ1-2, the V gene TRBV1. TRBV1 is shown as a pseudogene. The CDR3 is 16 residues long. The CDR3 loop reads CASSQDPPDLDYGYTF. The CDR3 DNA reads as TGCGCCAGCAGCCAAGATCCCCCAGACTTGGACTATGGCTACACCTTC.

The chain links TRBV7-2 to TRBJ2-1; the match to TRBD1 covers 7 bases. Germline V gene lookup returns CDR1 SGHTA and CDR2 FQGNSA. V was clipped by 1 base and J by 5 bases; unmatched bases: 8. The CDR3 runs to 16 residues. CDR3 loop: CASSLVATGLNNEQFF. CDR3 DNA: TGTGCCAGCAGCTTAGTGGCGACAGGGCTAAACAATGAGCAGTTCTTC.

The chain carries TRBV19 and TRBJ1-1, with a possible D match to TRBD1 (5 bases). V lost 5 bases and J lost 0, with 16 bases in between. The CDR3 runs 16 residues. Germline loops: CDR1 LNHDA, CDR2 SQIVND (reference sequence). The CDR3 nucleotides are TGTGCCAGTAGTGCCTCTCCGGGGGGTCTGAACACTGAAGCTTTCTTT. Its translation: CASSASPGGLNTEAFF.

V and J are TRBV28 and TRBJ1-1; D gene uncertain. V lost 2 bases to trimming and J lost 1 base, with 2 bases between them. The CDR3 contains 12 residues. Germline assignment: CDR1 MDHEN and CDR2 SYDVKM. The CDR3 nucleotides read TGTGCCAGCAGTTTAGGGAACACTGAAGCTTTCTTT. Translation gives CASSLGNTEAFF. Complete variable domain (other parts from reference TRBV28 and TRBJ1-1): DVKVTQSSRYLVKRTGEKVFLECVQDMDHENMFWYRQDPGLGLRLIYFSYDVKMKEKGDIPEGYSVSREKKERFSLILESASTNQTSMYLCASSLGNTEAFFGQGTRLTVV.

This clone was found a few times. This rearrangement joins TRBV28 to TRBJ1-1; D ambiguous. The V end was cut by 2 bases, the J end by 7 bases, with 11 bases between. CDR1 MDHEN and CDR2 SYDVKM come from the germline V gene. The CDR3 has 13 amino acids. The CDR3 protein is CASSLLTGNEAFF. In DNA form, the CDR3 reads TGTGCCAGCAGTTTACTGACGGGGAATGAAGCTTTCTTT.